This T cell receptor beta chain was sequenced during a study of T cell repertoires in cytomegalovirus infection. Background on the study: Based on public TCR beta signatures, there were indications of CMV infection and of a matching HLA type.

TCRdb fed the reads into MiXCR, producing one record per CDR3 protein. The profile covers 310,000 or so distinct CDR3 sequences, with about 17% appearing a single time and about 12% taken by the ten largest. General observations from the study: In two of eight donors, the top clonotype was HLA-C-restricted CMV-specific.

Germline CDR1 SGDLS, CDR2 YYNGEE. V gave up 3 bases and J gave up 1 base; unmatched junction bases: 4. The CDR3 has 16 residues. The table lists this clonotype with a count of one. What it recognizes is unknown. The TCR originated in a human donor in good health (CMV status not recorded). Some clones in this sample may be carry-over from other donors' samples. The sequencing sample was made of PBMCs. This chain links TRBV9 with TRBJ2-2, with 9 bases identical to TRBD1. The CDR3 coding sequence is TGTGCCAGCAGCGCCCAGGGACAGGGGAACACCGGGGAGCTGTTTTTT. Translation: CASSAQGQGNTGELFF.